This T cell receptor (beta chain) was documented in a study of blood T cell repertoires in COVID-19. As for the study in general: Collection of acute and convalescent COVID-19 samples took place in the United States, Italy and Spain.

TCRdb's copy holds only in-frame clones and misses some; the assay was immunoSEQ multiplex PCR. Counted here are 45,000 to 60,000 clones, roughly nine tenths occurring once; the ten biggest clones make up 16%. This CDR3 is built from 12 residues. Looked up from germline, CDR1 is SGHAT and CDR2 is FQNNGV. Deletions cut 4 bases from V and 11 bases from J, with 11 bases between. This rearrangement joins TRBV11-2 to TRBJ1-4; D remains unclear. The clonotype comes from a man between 60 and 75 years old with active or convalescent COVID-19. Sequenced input: peripheral blood. DNA of the CDR3: TGTGCCAGCAGCTCCGCGTCGGTGAAACTGTTTTTT. Amino acid sequence: CASSSASVKLFF. Full variable domain (outside the CDR3, taken from reference TRBV11-2 and TRBJ1-4): EAGVAQSPRYKIIEKRQSVAFWCNPISGHATLYWYQQILGQGPKLLIQFQNNGVVDDSQLPKDRFSAERLKGVDSTLKIQPAKLEDSAVYLCASSSASVKLFFGSGTQLSVL.